Sequencing of this TCR beta chain was carried out in a study of chemoradiotherapy in HPV16-positive cancers. Study conclusions and caveats: During treatment, candidate HPV-specific clones and E7-related motifs expanded in tumor.

Repeated repertoire sampling spanned the course of chemoradiotherapy. About this clone: The antigen is not known.

The table came from immunoSEQ multiplex PCR; TCRdb's copy has only in-frame clones and leaves some out. The profile covers 8,000 to 10,000 clones, with around 70% appearing a single time and about 10% taken by the ten largest. CDR1 and CDR2 (germline): MDHEN, SYDVKM. The germline V and J ends were trimmed by 3 bases and 5 bases, with 4 bases remaining between them. This CDR3 has 11 residues. Sampling was carried out from a patient who underwent chemoradiotherapy. The genes are TRBV28 and TRBJ1-1; no clear D gene. The TCR comes from a human donor with HPV-associated anogenital cancer. The CDR3 region is CASSLATEAFF. CDR3 sequence (DNA): TGTGCCAGCAGTTTGGCGACTGAAGCTTTCTTT. Together with reference TRBV28 and TRBJ1-1, the CDR3 gives the full variable domain: DVKVTQSSRYLVKRTGEKVFLECVQDMDHENMFWYRQDPGLGLRLIYFSYDVKMKEKGDIPEGYSVSREKKERFSLILESASTNQTSMYLCASSLATEAFFGQGTRLTVV.